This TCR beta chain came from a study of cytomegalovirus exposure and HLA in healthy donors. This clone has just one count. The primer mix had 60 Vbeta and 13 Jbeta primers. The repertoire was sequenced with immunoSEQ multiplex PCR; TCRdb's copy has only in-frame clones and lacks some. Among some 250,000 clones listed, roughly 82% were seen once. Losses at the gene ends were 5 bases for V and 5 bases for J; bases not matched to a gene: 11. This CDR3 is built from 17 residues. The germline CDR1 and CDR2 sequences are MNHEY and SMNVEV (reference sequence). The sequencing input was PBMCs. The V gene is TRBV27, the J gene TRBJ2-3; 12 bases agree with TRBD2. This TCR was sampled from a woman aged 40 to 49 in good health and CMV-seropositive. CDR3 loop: CASSTWTSGTGRDTQYF. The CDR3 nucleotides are TGTGCCAGCAGTACGTGGACTAGCGGGACTGGGAGAGATACGCAGTATTTT.